The present entry profiles one T cell receptor beta chain with its context. Its antigen is still unknown. The sample is drawn from a study of OX40 agonist ivuxolimab in advanced cancers. Study-level findings and limits: Averaged across samples, CD8+ T cells carried more expanded clones than CD4+ did.

Assay used: immunoSEQ multiplex PCR; TCRdb lists only in-frame clones, some missing. The sample contains tens of thousands of clones, about 85% of which appear only once. V lost 2 bases and J lost 6, with 5 bases in between. Germline values: CDR1 KGHSH, CDR2 LQKENI. The CDR3 has 11 residues. V gene TRBV18 combines with J gene TRBJ2-7; D gene ambiguous. The receptor was isolated from an adult with an advanced solid tumor such as melanoma, head and neck, liver or kidney cancer. The sample in question was CD4+ or CD8+ T cells sorted from blood, obtained in a trial of the OX40 agonist ivuxolimab. DNA for the CDR3: TGTGCCAGCTCACCAACTGGCGAGCAGTACTTC. It translates to CASSPTGEQYF.